The rows below give T cell receptor beta chains drawn from one sample of a study of cytomegalovirus exposure and HLA in healthy donors. The protocol was immunoSEQ multiplex PCR, while the TCRdb copy is restricted to in-frame clones and leaves out a portion. The data show tens of thousands of clones, with around 85% seen just once and approximately 22% held by the top ten. Sequencing was performed on PBMCs. The origin of the receptors is a man aged 18 to 30 in good health and CMV-seropositive. The CDR3 runs from the conserved cysteine through the conserved F or W. A D gene is named only where the DNA matches it firmly. Clone size, where shown, is once, few, many, or a class for clones that have expanded.

v_call: TRBV5-1; d_call: .; j_call: TRBJ2-3; clone_size: .; cdr3_aa: CASSLTGDTQYF; cdr3_nt: TGCGCCAGCAGCTTGACCGGAGATACGCAGTATTTT
v_call: TRBV18; d_call: TRBD2; j_call: TRBJ2-2; clone_size: .; cdr3_aa: CASSPSGGTNTGELFF; cdr3_nt: TGTGCCAGCTCACCATCGGGAGGGACGAACACCGGGGAGCTGTTTTTT
v_call: TRBV28; d_call: .; j_call: TRBJ1-2; clone_size: .; cdr3_aa: CASSRPPGGGDYGYTF; cdr3_nt: TGTGCCAGCAGTCGACCGCCCGGCGGGGGGGACTATGGCTACACCTTC
v_call: TRBV5-1; d_call: TRBD2; j_call: TRBJ2-1; clone_size: .; cdr3_aa: CASSLASGSYNEQFF; cdr3_nt: TGCGCCAGCAGCTTGGCGAGCGGGAGTTACAATGAGCAGTTCTTC
v_call: TRBV19; d_call: TRBD1; j_call: TRBJ2-6; clone_size: once; cdr3_aa: CASSKVTGGTSGANVLTF; cdr3_nt: TGTGCCAGTAGTAAGGTCACAGGGGGGACCTCTGGGGCCAACGTCCTGACTTTC
v_call: TRBV21-1; d_call: .; j_call: TRBJ2-7; clone_size: .; cdr3_aa: CASSETGGDYEQYF; cdr3_nt: TGTGCCAGCAGCGAAACAGGGGGCGACTACGAGCAGTACTTC
v_call: TRBV6-5; d_call: TRBD1; j_call: TRBJ1-3; clone_size: .; cdr3_aa: CASSYGPGTGSIYF; cdr3_nt: TGTGCCAGCAGTTACGGGCCCGGGACAGGGAGCATATATTTT
v_call: TRBV7-6; d_call: .; j_call: TRBJ2-5; clone_size: .; cdr3_aa: CASSHRVRETQYF; cdr3_nt: TGTGCCAGCAGCCACCGAGTCAGGGAGACCCAGTACTTC
v_call: TRBV5-4; d_call: .; j_call: TRBJ1-3; clone_size: .; cdr3_aa: CASSTPGTNSGNTIYF; cdr3_nt: TGTGCCAGCAGCACACCGGGAACTAACTCTGGAAACACCATATATTTT
v_call: TRBV5-5; d_call: .; j_call: TRBJ2-6; clone_size: .; cdr3_aa: CASSSDTSGHVLTF; cdr3_nt: TGTGCCAGCAGCTCGGACACCTCGGGTCACGTCCTGACTTTC
v_call: TRBV4-2; d_call: TRBD1; j_call: TRBJ1-1; clone_size: few; cdr3_aa: CASSGRQGAEAFF; cdr3_nt: TGTGCCAGCAGCGGACGACAGGGGGCTGAAGCTTTCTTT
v_call: TRBV9; d_call: TRBD1; j_call: TRBJ1-1; clone_size: .; cdr3_aa: CASSVARGQADTEAFF; cdr3_nt: TGTGCCAGCAGCGTAGCGAGGGGGCAGGCGGACACTGAAGCTTTCTTT
v_call: TRBV27; d_call: TRBD2; j_call: TRBJ2-7; clone_size: .; cdr3_aa: CASRLKAGTSGSYEQYF; cdr3_nt: TGTGCCAGCAGACTTAAAGCCGGGACTAGCGGGTCCTACGAGCAGTACTTC
v_call: TRBV5-4; d_call: TRBD1; j_call: TRBJ2-2; clone_size: .; cdr3_aa: CASSLGGQGVFGELFF; cdr3_nt: TGTGCCAGCAGCTTAGGGGGACAGGGAGTGTTCGGGGAGCTGTTTTTT
v_call: TRBV14; d_call: TRBD1; j_call: TRBJ1-2; clone_size: .; cdr3_aa: CASSQDMDRGMDGYTF; cdr3_nt: TGTGCCAGCAGCCAAGATATGGACAGGGGAATGGATGGCTACACCTTC
v_call: TRBV11-1; d_call: TRBD2; j_call: TRBJ2-1; clone_size: .; cdr3_aa: CASSFTSGVPYNEQFF; cdr3_nt: TGTGCCAGCAGCTTTACTAGCGGGGTCCCCTACAATGAGCAGTTCTTC
v_call: TRBV2; d_call: .; j_call: TRBJ1-4; clone_size: once; cdr3_aa: CASSRGGEKLFF; cdr3_nt: TGTGCCAGCAGTAGGGGGGGGGAGAAACTGTTTTTT
v_call: TRBV11-3; d_call: .; j_call: TRBJ1-4; clone_size: once; cdr3_aa: CASSQGTANEKLFF; cdr3_nt: TGTGCCAGCAGTCAGGGTACAGCTAATGAAAAACTGTTTTTT
v_call: TRBV28; d_call: TRBD2; j_call: TRBJ2-1; clone_size: .; cdr3_aa: CASRSVGLARNEQFF; cdr3_nt: TGTGCCAGCAGATCGGTTGGACTAGCGAGAAATGAGCAGTTCTTC
v_call: TRBV7-6; d_call: .; j_call: TRBJ2-2; clone_size: .; cdr3_aa: CASSLVLDKSNTGELFF; cdr3_nt: TGTGCCAGCAGCTTAGTTCTGGACAAGTCGAACACCGGGGAGCTGTTTTTT
v_call: TRBV27; d_call: .; j_call: TRBJ2-1; clone_size: .; cdr3_aa: CASSFGTGVYNEQFF; cdr3_nt: TGTGCCAGCAGTTTCGGGACTGGAGTCTACAATGAGCAGTTCTTC
v_call: TRBV19; d_call: .; j_call: TRBJ1-3; clone_size: .; cdr3_aa: CASSPDTSGNTIYF; cdr3_nt: TGTGCCAGTAGTCCTGACACCTCTGGAAACACCATATATTTT
v_call: TRBV10-1; d_call: .; j_call: TRBJ1-5; clone_size: .; cdr3_aa: CASSEAKQGSNQPQHF; cdr3_nt: TGCGCCAGCAGTGAGGCAAAACAGGGATCCAATCAGCCCCAGCATTTT
v_call: TRBV5-4; d_call: .; j_call: TRBJ2-3; clone_size: .; cdr3_aa: CASSSEGGPSTDTQYF; cdr3_nt: TGTGCCAGCAGCTCCGAGGGGGGGCCTAGCACAGATACGCAGTATTTT
v_call: TRBV28; d_call: TRBD1; j_call: TRBJ1-5; clone_size: once; cdr3_aa: CASSTGTGFYSNQPQHF; cdr3_nt: TGTGCCAGCAGTACCGGGACAGGGTTTTATAGCAATCAGCCCCAGCATTTT
v_call: TRBV11-2; d_call: TRBD1; j_call: TRBJ2-4; clone_size: .; cdr3_aa: CASSSDRVSNIQYF; cdr3_nt: TGTGCCAGCAGCTCCGACAGGGTTTCGAACATTCAGTACTTC
v_call: TRBV6-1; d_call: .; j_call: TRBJ2-1; clone_size: .; cdr3_aa: CASSRTGEQFF; cdr3_nt: TGTGCCAGCAGTAGAACGGGTGAGCAGTTCTTC
v_call: TRBV19; d_call: TRBD1; j_call: TRBJ2-7; clone_size: .; cdr3_aa: CASRRQGSYEQYF; cdr3_nt: TGTGCCAGTAGGCGACAGGGGTCCTACGAGCAGTACTTC
v_call: TRBV29-1; d_call: .; j_call: TRBJ2-1; clone_size: once; cdr3_aa: CSALTDIANEQFF; cdr3_nt: TGCAGCGCCCTAACGGATATAGCGAATGAGCAGTTCTTC
v_call: TRBV4-2; d_call: .; j_call: TRBJ2-1; clone_size: .; cdr3_aa: CASTSRTYNEQFF; cdr3_nt: TGTGCCAGCACGTCACGGACTTACAATGAGCAGTTCTTC
v_call: TRBV5-6; d_call: .; j_call: TRBJ2-3; clone_size: .; cdr3_aa: CASSSLAYRTDTQYF; cdr3_nt: TGTGCCAGCAGTTCGTTAGCGTACCGCACAGATACGCAGTATTTT
v_call: TRBV5-1; d_call: TRBD1; j_call: TRBJ2-7; clone_size: .; cdr3_aa: CASSPGTGGAEQYF; cdr3_nt: TGCGCCAGCAGCCCTGGGACAGGGGGCGCCGAGCAGTACTTC
v_call: TRBV11-2; d_call: TRBD1; j_call: TRBJ2-1; clone_size: once; cdr3_aa: CASSLGTGVLNEQFF; cdr3_nt: TGTGCCAGCAGCTTAGGGACAGGGGTACTGAATGAGCAGTTCTTC
v_call: TRBV5-4; d_call: .; j_call: TRBJ1-1; clone_size: .; cdr3_aa: CASREGANTEAFF; cdr3_nt: TGTGCCAGCAGGGAGGGAGCGAACACTGAAGCTTTCTTT
v_call: TRBV29-1; d_call: TRBD2; j_call: TRBJ2-7; clone_size: .; cdr3_aa: CSVEFQTSGIYEQYF; cdr3_nt: TGCAGCGTTGAATTCCAGACTAGCGGGATCTACGAGCAGTACTTC
v_call: TRBV30; d_call: TRBD2; j_call: TRBJ2-2; clone_size: .; cdr3_aa: CAWSAGTSYPGELFF; cdr3_nt: TGTGCCTGGAGTGCCGGGACTAGCTACCCCGGGGAGCTGTTTTTT
v_call: TRBV25-1; d_call: TRBD2; j_call: TRBJ2-2; clone_size: .; cdr3_aa: CASSEWGLAGAGELFF; cdr3_nt: TGTGCCAGCAGTGAATGGGGACTAGCGGGAGCCGGGGAGCTGTTTTTT
v_call: TRBV10-1; d_call: .; j_call: TRBJ1-2; clone_size: .; cdr3_aa: CASSPGVNYGYTF; cdr3_nt: TGCGCCAGCAGTCCAGGGGTAAACTATGGCTACACCTTC
v_call: TRBV27; d_call: TRBD1; j_call: TRBJ1-5; clone_size: .; cdr3_aa: CASSSQGAQYVQPQHF; cdr3_nt: TGTGCCAGCAGTTCTCAGGGGGCGCAGTATGTTCAGCCCCAGCATTTT
v_call: TRBV7-9; d_call: .; j_call: TRBJ2-7; clone_size: .; cdr3_aa: CASSLALSFSYEQYF; cdr3_nt: TGTGCCAGCAGCTTAGCGCTTAGCTTCTCCTACGAGCAGTACTTC
v_call: TRBV30; d_call: .; j_call: TRBJ2-1; clone_size: .; cdr3_aa: CAWRPPAGSGQFF; cdr3_nt: TGTGCCTGGAGGCCCCCGGCAGGGTCCGGGCAGTTCTTC
v_call: TRBV7-9; d_call: TRBD1; j_call: TRBJ2-5; clone_size: .; cdr3_aa: CASSLALTGGTQYF; cdr3_nt: TGTGCCAGCAGCTTAGCGCTAACAGGGGGTACCCAGTACTTC
v_call: TRBV30; d_call: TRBD2; j_call: TRBJ2-2; clone_size: .; cdr3_aa: CAWTGGREAGELFF; cdr3_nt: TGTGCCTGGACCGGCGGGAGAGAGGCCGGGGAGCTGTTTTTT
v_call: TRBV6-1; d_call: .; j_call: TRBJ2-1; clone_size: .; cdr3_aa: CASSEIGGEQFF; cdr3_nt: TGTGCCAGCAGTGAAATAGGGGGTGAGCAGTTCTTC
v_call: TRBV28; d_call: .; j_call: TRBJ2-5; clone_size: .; cdr3_aa: CASRKQGRETQYF; cdr3_nt: TGTGCCAGCAGAAAACAGGGAAGGGAGACCCAGTACTTC
v_call: TRBV27; d_call: .; j_call: TRBJ2-1; clone_size: .; cdr3_aa: CASSSTPFERAEQFF; cdr3_nt: TGTGCCAGCAGTTCAACCCCGTTCGAGCGGGCTGAGCAGTTCTTC
v_call: TRBV9; d_call: .; j_call: TRBJ1-4; clone_size: .; cdr3_aa: CASSVGQTNEKLFF; cdr3_nt: TGTGCCAGCAGCGTAGGACAGACTAATGAAAAACTGTTTTTT
v_call: TRBV6-5; d_call: TRBD2; j_call: TRBJ2-1; clone_size: .; cdr3_aa: CASSSGTSGLNEQFF; cdr3_nt: TGTGCCAGCAGTTCCGGGACTAGTGGGCTCAATGAGCAGTTCTTC